The sequence of this T cell receptor beta chain was determined in a study of OX40 agonist ivuxolimab in advanced cancers. The overall study: Patients with prior anti-PD-1, anti-PD-L1 or anti-CTLA-4 therapy were eligible; 40% to 45% had some.

Germline loops: CDR1 SGHAT, CDR2 FQNNGV. The CDR3 covers 14 residues. The germline V and J ends were trimmed by 1 base and 1 base, with 7 bases remaining between them. The count of this clone is one. Autoimmune disease history or systemic immunosuppression excluded patients. Assay: immunoSEQ multiplex PCR; the TCRdb copy retains only in-frame clones and omits some. The repertoire includes nearly 85,000 clones, approximately 86% of them detected once, and less than 2% sits in the top ten. The sequence derives from an adult with an advanced solid tumor such as melanoma, head and neck, liver or kidney cancer. The rearrangement uses TRBV11-2 and TRBJ1-1; the D is unclear. The sequencing here drew on CD4+ or CD8+ T cells sorted from blood, taken in a trial of the OX40 agonist ivuxolimab. DNA of the CDR3: TGTGCCAGCAGCTTAGCAGGTGCGAACACTGAAGCTTTCTTT. This sequence encodes CASSLAGANTEAFF.